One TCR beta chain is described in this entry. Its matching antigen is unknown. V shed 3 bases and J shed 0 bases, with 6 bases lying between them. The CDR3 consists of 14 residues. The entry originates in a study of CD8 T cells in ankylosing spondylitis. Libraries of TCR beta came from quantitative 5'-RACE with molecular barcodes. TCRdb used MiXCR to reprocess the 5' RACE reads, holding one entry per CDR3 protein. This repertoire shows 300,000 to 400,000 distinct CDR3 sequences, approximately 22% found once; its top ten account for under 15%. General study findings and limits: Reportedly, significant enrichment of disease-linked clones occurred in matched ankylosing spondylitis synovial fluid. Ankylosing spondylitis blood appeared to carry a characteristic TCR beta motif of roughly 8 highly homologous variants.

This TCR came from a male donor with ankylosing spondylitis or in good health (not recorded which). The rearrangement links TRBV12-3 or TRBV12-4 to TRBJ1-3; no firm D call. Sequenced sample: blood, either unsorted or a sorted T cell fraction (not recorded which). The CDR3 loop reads CASSFGDSGNTIYF. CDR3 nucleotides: TGTGCCAGCAGTTTTGGGGACTCTGGAAACACCATATATTTT.